A selection of T cell receptor beta chains follows, all from one sample in a study of cytomegalovirus exposure and HLA in healthy donors. Repertoires were generated with immunoSEQ multiplex PCR, while TCRdb's copy carries only in-frame clones and drops some. The table includes approximately 38,000 clones, more than 65% detected once. The sequencing input was PBMCs. The receptors here all came from a woman aged 18 to 35 in good health and CMV-seronegative. The CDR3 runs from the conserved cysteine through the conserved F or W. A D gene is named only where the DNA matches it firmly. Clone sizes are given selectively: once, few, many, or a class where the clone is expanded.

v_gene,j_gene,d_gene,abundance,len,CDR3aa,CDR3nt
TRBV2,TRBJ1-4,.,.,13,CASGGSDSGKLFF,TGTGCCAGCGGCGGTTCGGACTCTGGAAAACTGTTTTTT
TRBV6-1,TRBJ1-1,TRBD1,few,12,CASSLGTAEAFF,TGTGCCAGCAGCCTAGGGACAGCTGAAGCTTTCTTT
TRBV7-8,TRBJ1-5,.,.,14,CASSPHAVAEPQHF,TGTGCCAGCAGCCCCCACGCGGTAGCTGAGCCCCAGCATTTT
TRBV10-3,TRBJ2-7,.,.,13,CAISESRDYEQYF,TGTGCCATCAGTGAGTCCCGGGACTACGAGCAGTACTTC
TRBV20-1,TRBJ2-7,TRBD1,.,11,CSASRQGAQYF,TGCAGTGCTTCGCGACAGGGGGCGCAGTACTTC
TRBV2,TRBJ1-5,.,once,15,CASRQDRLSNQPQNF,TGTGCCAGCAGACAAGACAGGTTGAGCAATCAGCCCCAGAATTTT
TRBV2,TRBJ2-7,TRBD1,.,13,CASKSGQGNEQYF,TGTGCCAGCAAAAGTGGACAGGGGAACGAGCAGTACTTC
TRBV7-2,TRBJ1-1,.,.,14,CASSFPGGSTEAFF,TGTGCCAGCAGCTTCCCGGGAGGGAGCACTGAAGCTTTCTTT
TRBV11-2,TRBJ2-5,TRBD2,.,15,CASSSIAGGGGTQYF,TGTGCCAGCAGCTCAATAGCGGGGGGGGGAGGAACCCAGTACTTC
TRBV25-1,TRBJ2-1,TRBD2,.,16,CASTAGGGRNFNEQFF,TGTGCCAGCACAGCCGGGGGAGGGCGGAATTTTAATGAGCAGTTCTTC
TRBV4-1,TRBJ2-7,TRBD2,.,16,CASSQVSGGRSYEQYF,TGCGCCAGCAGCCAAGTTAGCGGGGGCAGGTCCTACGAGCAGTACTTC
TRBV7-9,TRBJ1-5,.,.,12,CASSSSVQPQNF,TGTGCCAGCAGCTCTAGTGTTCAGCCCCAGAATTTT
TRBV25-1,TRBJ2-1,.,.,17,CASSDWDGGRSDNEQFF,TGTGCCAGCAGTGATTGGGATGGGGGGAGAAGCGACAATGAGCAGTTCTTC
TRBV5-1,TRBJ1-1,.,.,12,CASSRENPEAFF,TGCGCCAGCAGCCGGGAAAACCCTGAAGCTTTCTTT